The 31 T cell receptor beta chains listed next were all sequenced from one sample in a study of cytomegalovirus exposure and HLA in healthy donors (TCRdb year 2017). The receptor library was made with the immunoSEQ multiplex PCR assay. For the multiplex PCR, a mixture combining 60 forward primers for TCR Vbeta segments and 13 reverse primers for TCR Jbeta segments was used. TCRdb's version of the immuneACCESS table is confined to in-frame rearrangements and falls short of the full clone set. An unresolved V gene accounts for under half of the shortfall where checked; the remainder is of unknown origin. The sample records about 160,000 clones, approximately 83% of which are singletons. The biggest ten clones account for 1% to 1.5% of the sample. The sequenced sample consisted of PBMCs. All receptors come from a boy aged 2 to 9 in good health and CMV-seronegative.

This sequence joins TRBV18 and TRBJ2-2, with 8 bases aligning to TRBD1. The ends lost 6 bases at V and 4 bases at J; junction bases unmatched: 7. The CDR3 consists of 15 residues. Germline values: CDR1 KGHSH, CDR2 LQKENI. CDR3 sequence: CASSYRQGSTGELFF. Written as DNA, the CDR3 is TGTGCCAGCTCCTACAGACAGGGGAGCACCGGGGAGCTGTTTTTT.

The chain joins TRBV5-1 to TRBJ2-2, with TRBD1 matching over 7 bases. The CDR3 is 14 amino acids. In germline, CDR1 is SGHRS, CDR2 YFSETQ. With 5 bases clipped from V and 5 bases from J, the junction kept 6 bases outside the gene matches. CDR3: CASRSTGSTGELFF. CDR3 DNA sequence: TGCGCCAGCAGATCGACAGGGAGTACCGGGGAGCTGTTTTTT.

The rearrangement joins TRBV27 to TRBJ2-2, with D maybe TRBD1 (6 bases). The CDR3 is 13 residues long. V lost 7 bases and J 5 bases, leaving 11 bases between the germline ends. CDR1 is MNHEY, CDR2 SMNVEV, per germline (reference sequence). CDR3 DNA sequence: TGTGCCAGCACCTATACAGGGACCGGGGAGCTGTTTTTT. It translates to CASTYTGTGELFF.

The CDR3 nucleotides are TGTGCCAGCAGCCCACGACCGACTAGCATCAATGAGCAGTTCTTC. It is translated as CASSPRPTSINEQFF. This chain connects TRBV7-2 to TRBJ2-1; 7 bases are shared with TRBD2. The V segment lost 5 bases and the J segment 6 bases; nucleotides outside the gene matches: 10. Germline V gives CDR1 SGHTA, CDR2 FQGNSA. The CDR3 consists of 15 residues.

V is TRBV30 and J is TRBJ2-3; no clear D gene. Trimming removed 0 bases from V and 1 base from J, with 5 bases in between. CDR3 length: 13 residues. Germline CDR1 reads GTSNPN; CDR2 reads SVGIG (reference sequence). CDR3 DNA: TGTGCCTGGAGTGTTACGGGCACAGATACGCAGTATTTT. Protein product: CAWSVTGTDTQYF.

The V call is TRBV5-1, the J call TRBJ2-7, with D maybe TRBD2 (7 bases). The CDR3 sequence is 14 residues long. The V end lost 6 bases, the J end lost 3 bases, and 16 bases lay between the germline ends. Looked up from germline, CDR1 is SGHRS and CDR2 is YFSETQ. CDR3 amino acids: CASTRGAGVYEQYF. The CDR3 DNA follows: TGCGCCAGCACTCGGGGGGCGGGAGTCTACGAGCAGTACTTC.

The count of this clone is one. The chain recombines TRBV7-8 with TRBJ2-3; 8 bases align to TRBD1. CDR3 length: 14 amino acids. Germline V lookup: CDR1 SGHVS, CDR2 FQNEAQ. V lost 3 bases and J lost 1; bases outside the gene matches: 0. Written as DNA, the CDR3 is TGTGCCAGCAGCTTGACAGGGGGCACAGATACGCAGTATTTT. Amino acids: CASSLTGGTDTQYF.

The rearrangement joins TRBV7-2 to TRBJ2-7; 8 bases fit TRBD1. Trimming took 3 bases from V and 4 from J; bases not matched to a gene: 5. The length of the CDR3 is 14 residues. Germline CDR1 and CDR2: SGHTA and FQGNSA. CDR3 DNA: TGTGCCAGCAGCTTGGGACAGGACCCTTACGAGCAGTACGTC. This codes for CASSLGQDPYEQYV.

The genes are TRBV30 and TRBJ1-5, with 8 positions matching TRBD1. CDR1 is GTSNPN and CDR2 is SVGIG in the germline V gene (reference sequence). The CDR3 sequence is 13 residues long. The V and J ends lost 5 bases and 10 bases, in that order; junction bases with no gene match: 10. The CDR3: CAWDRGPQGPQHF. Written as DNA, the CDR3 is TGTGCCTGGGACAGGGGTCCCCAAGGACCCCAGCATTTT.

The chain joins TRBV27 to TRBJ2-7, with 7 bases fitting TRBD1. The CDR3 covers 13 residues. The germline gives CDR1 MNHEY, CDR2 SMNVEV (reference sequence). Unmatched junction bases numbered 4, after V lost 6 bases and J lost 2 bases. CDR3 DNA: TGTGCCAGCAGCCTGGGACAGCCCTACGAGCAGTACTTC. Translated, it gives CASSLGQPYEQYF.

V usage is TRBV5-4 and J usage is TRBJ2-5; D is uncertain. CDR1 and CDR2 (germline): SGHNT, YYREEE (reference sequence). The CDR3 covers 14 residues. Trimming cost V 0 bases and J 1 base, with 7 bases left between them. The CDR3 loop reads CASSLGAVQETQYF. The CDR3, as DNA: TGTGCCAGCAGCTTGGGGGCAGTCCAAGAGACCCAGTACTTC.

This rearrangement joins TRBV7-6 to TRBJ2-2; tentative D call: TRBD1 (5 bases). The germline V and J ends were trimmed by 2 bases and 5 bases, with 12 bases remaining between them. This CDR3 spans 15 amino acids. The germline gives CDR1 SGHVS, CDR2 FNYEAQ. CDR3 sequence (DNA): TGTGCCAGCAGCTTAAGGGGCGACGGGACCGGGGAGCTGTTTTTT. Translating gives CASSLRGDGTGELFF.

The count of this clone is one. This chain connects TRBV15 to TRBJ2-1; TRBD1 matches 7 bases. In germline, CDR1 is LNHNV, CDR2 YYDKDF (reference sequence). The CDR3 totals 17 residues. J lost 0 bases, V lost 2 bases, and 7 bases had no gene match. The CDR3 DNA follows: TGTGCCACCAGCAGATCATCGGGACAGAGCTCCTACAATGAGCAGTTCTTC. Its protein is CATSRSSGQSSYNEQFF.

The V call is TRBV18, the J call TRBJ2-1; 9 nucleotides agree with TRBD1. The CDR3 consists of 13 residues. In germline, CDR1 is KGHSH, CDR2 LQKENI. V shed 3 bases and J 8 bases; nucleotides not matched to a gene: 2. The CDR3, as DNA: TGTGCCAGCTCACCCACAGGGGGCGATGAGCAGTTCTTC. It translates to CASSPTGGDEQFF.

This chain connects TRBV27 to TRBJ1-1; D uncertain. The CDR3 loop spans 13 amino acids. CDR1 MNHEY and CDR2 SMNVEV come from the germline V gene (reference sequence). Trimming pared 6 bases from V and 8 bases from J, leaving 16 bases between. CDR3 protein: CASSPPGSIEAFF. DNA for the CDR3: TGTGCCAGCAGCCCCCCGGGGTCGATCGAAGCTTTCTTT.

V gene TRBV10-3 combines with J gene TRBJ2-7, with D possibly matching TRBD2 (5 bases). With 3 bases removed from V and 3 bases from J, the gap between germline ends came to 12 bases. In germline, CDR1 is ENHRY, CDR2 SYGVKD. The CDR3 runs 14 residues. The CDR3 DNA reads as TGTGCCATCAGTGAAAATACTAGACTCTACGAGCAGTACTTC. This codes for CAISENTRLYEQYF.

This clone was detected only a few times. At one boundary the junction diverges from the germline segment, which might be a read error. This chain joins TRBV7-9 and TRBJ1-1; TRBD1 is a possible D gene (6 bases). Germline V gene data show CDR1 as SEHNR and CDR2 as FQNEAQ (reference sequence). This CDR3 has 13 residues. CDR3 nucleotide sequence: TGTTCCAGCAGCTTACAGGGGAACACTGAAGCTTTCTTT. It yields the protein CSSSLQGNTEAFF.

V usage is TRBV19 and J usage is TRBJ1-2; 8 nucleotides line up with TRBD1. CDR1 LNHDA and CDR2 SQIVND come from the germline V gene (reference sequence). V lost 10 bases, J lost 7 bases, and 17 bases stayed unmatched. The CDR3 has 15 amino acids. The CDR3 loop is CATTEFKRTGIGYTF. CDR3 DNA: TGTGCCACTACGGAGTTCAAAAGGACAGGGATTGGCTACACCTTC.

The rearrangement uses TRBV5-1 and TRBJ2-3, with 9 bases identical to TRBD2. The ends lost 4 bases at V and 4 bases at J; junction bases unmatched: 10. Germline values: CDR1 SGHRS, CDR2 YFSETQ. The length of the CDR3 is 16 residues. CDR3: CASSTSGGSFADTQYF. For the CDR3, the DNA is TGCGCCAGCAGCACCAGCGGGGGGAGTTTCGCAGATACGCAGTATTTT.

The chain employs TRBV6-5 and TRBJ2-3; D is undetermined. V was cut by 0 bases and J by 2 bases, with 3 bases left in between. The CDR3 covers 13 residues. Germline V gene data show CDR1 as MNHEY and CDR2 as SVGAGI. The CDR3 reads CASSYSLTDTQYF. In DNA, the CDR3 is TGTGCCAGCAGTTACTCCCTCACAGATACGCAGTATTTT.

This rearrangement joins TRBV18 to TRBJ1-2, with D possibly TRBD1 on 6 matching bases. The V end lost 2 bases, the J end lost 0 bases, and 10 bases lay between the germline ends. In germline, CDR1 is KGHSH, CDR2 LQKENI. The length of the CDR3 is 15 residues. The CDR3 sequence: CASSPGGASNYGYTF. In nucleotides, the CDR3 is TGTGCCAGCTCACCAGGGGGCGCTTCTAACTATGGCTACACCTTC.

This rearrangement joins TRBV27 to TRBJ1-1, with unresolved D. The V and J ends lost 4 bases and 2 bases respectively, with 11 bases between them. The CDR3 totals 14 residues. CDR1 is MNHEY, CDR2 SMNVEV, per germline (reference sequence). CDR3 in amino acids: CASSSAGTNTEAFF. CDR3 nucleotide sequence: TGTGCCAGCAGTTCCGCAGGCACTAACACTGAAGCTTTCTTT.

This clone was counted a single time. The chain links TRBV4-3 to TRBJ2-7; maybe TRBD2 (6 bases). CDR1 LGHNA and CDR2 YSLEER come from the germline V gene. This CDR3 contains 15 residues. V gave up 2 bases and J gave up 0 bases, with 11 bases separating them. The CDR3 nucleotides read TGCGCCAGCAGCCAATATCACGGGAGCTCCTACGAGCAGTACTTC. This translates into CASSQYHGSSYEQYF.

The V call is TRBV2, the J call TRBJ2-7, with 12 bases that match TRBD1. J was trimmed by 2 bases and V by 8 bases; bases with no gene match: 7. Germline CDR1 SNHLY, CDR2 FYNNEI. The CDR3 totals 15 residues. DNA of the CDR3: TGTGCCAGCCTAAGGGACAGGGGGCATCCCTACGAGCAGTACTTC. Translating it yields CASLRDRGHPYEQYF.

This clone was observed a handful of times. The chain employs TRBV18 and TRBJ1-3; D is uncertain. V shed 2 bases and J shed 0 bases, with 8 bases lying between them. The CDR3 sequence is 15 residues long. The germline V gene encodes CDR1 KGHSH and CDR2 LQKENI. The CDR3 region has the DNA TGTGCCAGCTCACCAAAGCCAAACTCTGGAAACACCATATATTTT. Translating gives CASSPKPNSGNTIYF. The whole variable domain, remainder taken from reference TRBV18 and TRBJ1-3, is NAGVMQNPRHLVRRRGQEARLRCSPMKGHSHVYWYRQLPEEGLKFMVYLQKENIIDESGMPKERFSAEFPKEGPSILRIQQVVRGDSAAYFCASSPKPNSGNTIYFGEGSWLTVV.

This clone was seen only once. This chain connects TRBV5-1 to TRBJ2-1; TRBD2 aligns across 9 bases. The CDR3 covers 16 residues. V lost 4 bases to trimming and J lost 1 base; unmatched junction nucleotides: 6. CDR1 is SGHRS, CDR2 YFSETQ, per germline. The CDR3 protein is CASSPGGGGSYNEQFF. CDR3 DNA: TGCGCCAGCAGCCCCGGCGGGGGGGGGTCCTACAATGAGCAGTTCTTC.

This clone was seen once. The CDR3 DNA follows: TGCGCCAGCGGAGAGACAGGGGGCGCAAACTATGGCTACACCTTC. Amino acids: CASGETGGANYGYTF. The chain employs TRBV10-2 and TRBJ1-2; 10 nucleotides match TRBD1. This CDR3 has 15 residues. In germline, CDR1 is WSHSY, CDR2 SAAADI. Losses at the gene ends were 8 bases for V and 2 bases for J; bases not matched to a gene: 8.

This rearrangement joins TRBV7-2 to TRBJ1-6; a possible D gene is TRBD1 (6 bases). The CDR3 runs 15 residues. V lost 5 bases to trimming and J lost 4 bases, with 12 bases between them. The germline gives CDR1 SGHTA, CDR2 FQGNSA. As DNA, the CDR3 is TGTGCCAGCAGCGAAGAGGGGGGGTATAATTCACCCCTCCACTTT. Translated, it gives CASSEEGGYNSPLHF.

The chain couples TRBV11-2 to TRBJ2-1, with 8 bases lining up with TRBD2. The germline V gene has CDR1 SGHAT and CDR2 FQNNGV. With V trimmed by 4 bases and J by 15 bases, 11 bases remained unmatched. The CDR3 runs to 13 residues. The CDR3 loop is CASSSRIERGSFF. Written as DNA, the CDR3 is TGTGCCAGCAGCTCACGAATTGAGCGGGGGTCGTTCTTC.

This rearrangement joins TRBV30 to TRBJ2-7; TRBD2 might be the D (6 bases). CDR1 is GTSNPN, CDR2 SVGIG, per germline (reference sequence). Trimming stripped 5 bases from V and 6 bases from J, with 20 bases between. The CDR3 covers 14 residues. In DNA, the CDR3 is TGTGCCTGGGAGCGGTGGAGGGCAGGCTCCGAGCAGTACTTC. Its translation: CAWERWRAGSEQYF.

The chain is built from TRBV6-6 and TRBJ1-5; maybe TRBD1 (5 bases). The CDR3 runs 16 residues. Per germline, CDR1 MNHNY and CDR2 SVGAGI (reference sequence). Trimming stripped 2 bases from V and 3 bases from J, with 14 bases between. The CDR3 here is CASSYTRVWDNQPQHF. The CDR3 DNA is TGTGCCAGCAGTTACACCAGGGTCTGGGACAATCAGCCCCAGCATTTT.